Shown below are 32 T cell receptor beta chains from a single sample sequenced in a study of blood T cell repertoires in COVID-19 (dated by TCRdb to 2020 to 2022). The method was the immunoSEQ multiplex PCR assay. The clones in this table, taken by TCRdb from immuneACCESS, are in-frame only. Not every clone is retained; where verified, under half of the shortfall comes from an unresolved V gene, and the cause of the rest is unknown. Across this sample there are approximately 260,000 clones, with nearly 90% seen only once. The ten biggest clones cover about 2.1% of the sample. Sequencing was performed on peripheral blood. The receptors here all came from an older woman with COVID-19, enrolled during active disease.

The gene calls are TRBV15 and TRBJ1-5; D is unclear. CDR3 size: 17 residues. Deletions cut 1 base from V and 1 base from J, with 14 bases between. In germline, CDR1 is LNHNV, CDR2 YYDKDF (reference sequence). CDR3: CATSRGAAEASNQPQHF. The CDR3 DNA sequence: TGTGCCACCAGCAGAGGGGCAGCGGAGGCAAGCAATCAGCCCCAGCATTTT.

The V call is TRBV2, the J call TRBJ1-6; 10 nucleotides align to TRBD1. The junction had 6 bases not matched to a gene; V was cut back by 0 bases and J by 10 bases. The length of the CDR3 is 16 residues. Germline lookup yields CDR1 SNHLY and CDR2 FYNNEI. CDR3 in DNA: TGTGCCAGCAGTGAAGCGCGGGGGGACAGGGGCTCACCCCTCCACTTT. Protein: CASSEARGDRGSPLHF.

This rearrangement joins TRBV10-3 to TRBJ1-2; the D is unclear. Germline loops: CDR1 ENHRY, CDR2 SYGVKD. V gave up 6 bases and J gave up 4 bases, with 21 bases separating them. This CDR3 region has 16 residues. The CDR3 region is CAIRVPGVRIPYGYTF. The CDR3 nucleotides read TGTGCCATCAGGGTCCCCGGAGTCCGGATCCCCTATGGCTACACCTTC.

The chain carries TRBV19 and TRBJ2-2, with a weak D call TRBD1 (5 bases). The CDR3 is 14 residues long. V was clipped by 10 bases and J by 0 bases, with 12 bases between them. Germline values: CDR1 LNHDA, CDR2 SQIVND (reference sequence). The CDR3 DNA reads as TGTGCCACTAACAGGCGACCGAACACCGGGGAGCTGTTTTTT. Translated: CATNRRPNTGELFF.

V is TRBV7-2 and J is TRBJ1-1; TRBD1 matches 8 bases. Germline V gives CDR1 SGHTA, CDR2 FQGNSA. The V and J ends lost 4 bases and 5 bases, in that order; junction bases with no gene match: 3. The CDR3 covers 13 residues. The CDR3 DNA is TGTGCCAGCAGCTCCGACAGGGGTACTGAAGCTTTCTTT. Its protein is CASSSDRGTEAFF.

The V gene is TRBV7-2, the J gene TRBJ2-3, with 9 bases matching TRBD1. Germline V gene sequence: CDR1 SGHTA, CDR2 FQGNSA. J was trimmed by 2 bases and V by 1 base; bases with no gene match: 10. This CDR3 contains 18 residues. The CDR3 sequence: CASSLDRWDRDFTDTQYF. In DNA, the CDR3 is TGTGCCAGCAGCTTAGATAGGTGGGACAGGGATTTCACAGATACGCAGTATTTT.

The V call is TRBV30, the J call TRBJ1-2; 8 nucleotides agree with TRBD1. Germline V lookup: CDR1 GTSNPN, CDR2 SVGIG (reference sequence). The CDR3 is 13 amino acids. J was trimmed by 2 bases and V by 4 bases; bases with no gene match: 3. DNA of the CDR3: TGTGCCTGGACCAGACAGGGGAACTATGGCTACACCTTC. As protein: CAWTRQGNYGYTF.

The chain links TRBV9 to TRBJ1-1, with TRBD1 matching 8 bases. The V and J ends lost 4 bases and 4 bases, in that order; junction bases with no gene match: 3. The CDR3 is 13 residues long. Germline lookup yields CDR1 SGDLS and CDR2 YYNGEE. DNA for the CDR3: TGTGCCAGCAGCCCTACAGGGGGCACTGAAGCTTTCTTT. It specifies CASSPTGGTEAFF.

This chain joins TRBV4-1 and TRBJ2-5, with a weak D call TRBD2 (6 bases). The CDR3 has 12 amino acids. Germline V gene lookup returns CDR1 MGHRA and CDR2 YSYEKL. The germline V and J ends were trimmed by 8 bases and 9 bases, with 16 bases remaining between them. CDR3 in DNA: TGCGCCAGCGGCGGGGATGGAGGGGCCCAGTACTTC. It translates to CASGGDGGAQYF.

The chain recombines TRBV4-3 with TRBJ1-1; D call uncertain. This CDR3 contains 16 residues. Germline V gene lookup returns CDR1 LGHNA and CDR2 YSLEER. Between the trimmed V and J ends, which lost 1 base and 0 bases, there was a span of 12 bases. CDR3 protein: CASSQVAPTLNTEAFF. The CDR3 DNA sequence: TGCGCCAGCAGCCAAGTGGCTCCCACCCTGAACACTGAAGCTTTCTTT.

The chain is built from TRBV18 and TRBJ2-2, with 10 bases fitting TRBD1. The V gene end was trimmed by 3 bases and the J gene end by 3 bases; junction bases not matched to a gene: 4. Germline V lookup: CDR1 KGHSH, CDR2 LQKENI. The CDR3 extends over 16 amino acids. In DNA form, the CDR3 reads TGTGCCAGCTCACCCACCGGGACAGGGGACACCGGGGAGCTGTTTTTT. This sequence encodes CASSPTGTGDTGELFF.

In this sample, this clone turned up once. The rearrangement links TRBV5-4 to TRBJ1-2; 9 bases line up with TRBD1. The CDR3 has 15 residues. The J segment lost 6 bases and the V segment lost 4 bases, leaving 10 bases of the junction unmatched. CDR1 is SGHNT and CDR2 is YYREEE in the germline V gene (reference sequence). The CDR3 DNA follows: TGTGCCAGCAGCGTTCCGGGACAGGGTCTGGATGGCTACACCTTC. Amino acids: CASSVPGQGLDGYTF.

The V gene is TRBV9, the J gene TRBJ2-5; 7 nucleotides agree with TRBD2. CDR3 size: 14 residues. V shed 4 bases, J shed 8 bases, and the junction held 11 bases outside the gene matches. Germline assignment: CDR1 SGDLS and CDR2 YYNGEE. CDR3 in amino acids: CASSPHGAGRTQYF. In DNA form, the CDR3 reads TGTGCCAGCAGCCCCCATGGAGCGGGGAGAACCCAGTACTTC.

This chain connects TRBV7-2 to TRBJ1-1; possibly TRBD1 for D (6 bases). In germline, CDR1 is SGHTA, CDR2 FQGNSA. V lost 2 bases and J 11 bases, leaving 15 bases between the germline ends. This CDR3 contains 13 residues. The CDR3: CASSLKGGFVAFF. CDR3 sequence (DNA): TGTGCCAGCAGCTTAAAGGGGGGGTTTGTGGCTTTCTTT.

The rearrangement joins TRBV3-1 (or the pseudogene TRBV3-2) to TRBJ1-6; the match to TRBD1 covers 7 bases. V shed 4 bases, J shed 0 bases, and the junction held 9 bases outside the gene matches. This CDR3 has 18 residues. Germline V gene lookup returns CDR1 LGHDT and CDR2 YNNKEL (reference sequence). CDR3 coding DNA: TGTGCCAGCAGCCCTACCGGGACAGCGAGCTCCTATAATTCACCCCTCCACTTT. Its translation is CASSPTGTASSYNSPLHF.

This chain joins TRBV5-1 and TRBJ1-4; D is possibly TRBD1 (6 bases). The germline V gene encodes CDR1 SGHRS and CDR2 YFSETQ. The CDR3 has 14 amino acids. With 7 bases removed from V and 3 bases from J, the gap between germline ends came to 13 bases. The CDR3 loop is CASHREAPNEKLFF. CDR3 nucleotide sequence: TGCGCCAGCCACAGGGAAGCCCCTAATGAAAAACTGTTTTTT.

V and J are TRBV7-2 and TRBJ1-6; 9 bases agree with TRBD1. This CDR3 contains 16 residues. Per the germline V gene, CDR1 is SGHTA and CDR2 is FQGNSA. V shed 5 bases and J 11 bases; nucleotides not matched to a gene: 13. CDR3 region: CASSPTPGQGLPPLHF. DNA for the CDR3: TGTGCCAGCAGCCCCACCCCGGGACAGGGCTTACCACCCCTCCACTTT. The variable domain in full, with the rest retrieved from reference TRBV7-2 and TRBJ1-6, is GAGVSQSPSNKVTEKGKDVELRCDPISGHTALYWYRQSLGQGLEFLIYFQGNSAPDKSGLPSDRFSAERTGGSVSTLTIQRTQQEDSAVYLCASSPTPGQGLPPLHFGNGTRLTVT.

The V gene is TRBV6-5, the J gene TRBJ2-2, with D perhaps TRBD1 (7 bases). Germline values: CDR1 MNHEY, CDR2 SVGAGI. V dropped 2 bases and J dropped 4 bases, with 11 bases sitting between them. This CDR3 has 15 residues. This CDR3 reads CASSYAGQITGELFF. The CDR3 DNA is TGTGCCAGCAGTTACGCGGGACAGATCACCGGGGAGCTGTTTTTT.

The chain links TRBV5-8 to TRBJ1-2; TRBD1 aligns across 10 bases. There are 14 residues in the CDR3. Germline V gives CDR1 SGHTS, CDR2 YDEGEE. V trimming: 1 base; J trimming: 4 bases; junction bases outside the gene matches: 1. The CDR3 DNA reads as TGTGCCAGCAGCTTGAGGGACAGGGGCTATGGCTACACCTTC. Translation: CASSLRDRGYGYTF.

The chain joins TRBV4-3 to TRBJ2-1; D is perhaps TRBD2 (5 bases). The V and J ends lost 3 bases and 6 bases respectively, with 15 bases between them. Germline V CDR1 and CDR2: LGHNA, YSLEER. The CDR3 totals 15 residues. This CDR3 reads CASSQGDILSNEQFF. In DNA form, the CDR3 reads TGCGCCAGCAGCCAGGGAGATATTCTATCCAATGAGCAGTTCTTC.

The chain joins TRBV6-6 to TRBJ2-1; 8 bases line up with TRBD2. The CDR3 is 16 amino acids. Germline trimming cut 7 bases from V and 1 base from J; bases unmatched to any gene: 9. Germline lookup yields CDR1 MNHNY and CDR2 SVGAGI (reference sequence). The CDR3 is CASIHLSGGSYNEQFF. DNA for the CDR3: TGTGCCAGCATTCATTTAAGCGGGGGTTCCTACAATGAGCAGTTCTTC.

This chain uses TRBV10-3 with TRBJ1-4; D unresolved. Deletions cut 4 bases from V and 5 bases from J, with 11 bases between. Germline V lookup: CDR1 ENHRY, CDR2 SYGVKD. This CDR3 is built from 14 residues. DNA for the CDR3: TGTGCCATCAGTGGGACTGAGACAAATGAAAAACTGTTTTTT. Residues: CAISGTETNEKLFF.

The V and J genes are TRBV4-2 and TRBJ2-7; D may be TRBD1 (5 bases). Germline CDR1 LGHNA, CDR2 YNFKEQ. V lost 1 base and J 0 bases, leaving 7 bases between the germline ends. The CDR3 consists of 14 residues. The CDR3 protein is CASSQVTDSYEQYF. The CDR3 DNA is TGTGCCAGCAGCCAAGTGACAGACTCCTACGAGCAGTACTTC.

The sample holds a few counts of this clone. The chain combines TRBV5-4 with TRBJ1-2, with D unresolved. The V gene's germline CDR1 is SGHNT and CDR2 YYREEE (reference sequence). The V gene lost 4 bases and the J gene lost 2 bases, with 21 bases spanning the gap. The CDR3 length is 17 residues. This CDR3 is CASSPEGLVRPNYGYTF. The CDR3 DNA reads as TGTGCCAGCAGCCCCGAGGGTTTGGTCCGGCCCAACTATGGCTACACCTTC. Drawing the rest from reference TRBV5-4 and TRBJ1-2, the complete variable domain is ETGVTQSPTHLIKTRGQQVTLRCSSQSGHNTVSWYQQALGQGPQFIFQYYREEENGRGNFPPRFSGLQFPNYSSELNVNALELDDSALYLCASSPEGLVRPNYGYTFGSGTRLTVV.

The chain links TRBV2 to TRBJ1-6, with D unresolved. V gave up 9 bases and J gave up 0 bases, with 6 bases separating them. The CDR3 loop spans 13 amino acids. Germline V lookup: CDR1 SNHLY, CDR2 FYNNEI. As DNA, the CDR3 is TGTGCCAGACAGAGCTCCTATAATTCACCCCTCCACTTT. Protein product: CARQSSYNSPLHF. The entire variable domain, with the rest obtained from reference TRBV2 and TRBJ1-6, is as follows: EPEVTQTPSHQVTQMGQEVILRCVPISNHLYFYWYRQILGQKVEFLVSFYNNEISEKSEIFDDQFSVERPDGSNFTLKIRSTKLEDSAMYFCARQSSYNSPLHFGNGTRLTVT.

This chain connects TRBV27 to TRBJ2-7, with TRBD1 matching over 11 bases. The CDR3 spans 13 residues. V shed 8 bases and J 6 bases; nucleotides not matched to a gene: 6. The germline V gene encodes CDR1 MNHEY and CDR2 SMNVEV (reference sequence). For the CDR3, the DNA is TGTGCCAGCCGGAGGACAGGGGGCGTCGAGCAGTACTTC. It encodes CASRRTGGVEQYF.

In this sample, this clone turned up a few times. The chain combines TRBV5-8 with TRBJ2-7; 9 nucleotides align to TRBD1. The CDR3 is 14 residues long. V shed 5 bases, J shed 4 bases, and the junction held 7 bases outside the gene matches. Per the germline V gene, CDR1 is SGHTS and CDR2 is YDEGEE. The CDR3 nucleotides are TGTGCCAGCAGACTCGGACAGGGGCTGTACGAGCAGTACTTC. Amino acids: CASRLGQGLYEQYF.

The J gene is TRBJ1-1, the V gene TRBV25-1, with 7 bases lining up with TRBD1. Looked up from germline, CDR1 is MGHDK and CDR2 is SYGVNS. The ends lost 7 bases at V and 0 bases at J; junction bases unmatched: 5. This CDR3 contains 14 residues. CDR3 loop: CASTTQGMNTEAFF. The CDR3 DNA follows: TGTGCCAGCACCACACAGGGGATGAACACTGAAGCTTTCTTT.

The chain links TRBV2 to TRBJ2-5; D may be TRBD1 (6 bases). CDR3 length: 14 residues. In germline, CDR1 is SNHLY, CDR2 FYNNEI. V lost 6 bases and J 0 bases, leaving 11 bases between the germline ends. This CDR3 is CASSQTGYQETQYF. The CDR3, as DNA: TGTGCCAGCAGCCAAACAGGGTACCAAGAGACCCAGTACTTC.

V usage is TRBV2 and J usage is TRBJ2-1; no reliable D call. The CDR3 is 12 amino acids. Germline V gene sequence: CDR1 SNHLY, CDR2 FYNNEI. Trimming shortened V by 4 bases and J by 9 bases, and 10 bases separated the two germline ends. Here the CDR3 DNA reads TGTGCCAGCAGTGTGGCTGTGATTGAGCAGTTCTTC. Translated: CASSVAVIEQFF.

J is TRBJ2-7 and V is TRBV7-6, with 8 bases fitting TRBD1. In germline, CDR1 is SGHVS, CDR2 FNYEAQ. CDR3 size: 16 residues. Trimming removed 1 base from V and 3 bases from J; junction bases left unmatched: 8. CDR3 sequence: CASSLEIPGQVYEQYF. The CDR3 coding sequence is TGTGCCAGCAGCTTAGAGATACCGGGACAGGTCTACGAGCAGTACTTC.

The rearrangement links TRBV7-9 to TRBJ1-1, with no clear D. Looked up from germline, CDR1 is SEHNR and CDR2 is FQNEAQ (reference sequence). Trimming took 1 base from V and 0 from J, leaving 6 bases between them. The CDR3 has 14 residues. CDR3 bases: TGTGCCAGCAGCTTAGTCGAGTTGAACACTGAAGCTTTCTTT. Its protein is CASSLVELNTEAFF.